This is a list of T cell receptor beta chains from one sample in a study of cytomegalovirus exposure and HLA in healthy donors. Measured with immunoSEQ multiplex PCR; TCRdb has only the in-frame clones, and not every one. This table holds roughly 140,000 clones, 73% found once. What was sequenced was PBMCs. The origin of the receptors is a human donor in good health. Each CDR3 is given with its conserved first and last residue. Each record gives: V gene, clone size, D gene, J gene, CDR3 protein, CDR3 DNA. D genes are given only for firm matches. Some rows have no size entry. The others give once, few or many, or a class for an expanded clone.

v_call: TRBV19
clone_size: few
d_call: .
j_call: TRBJ1-3
cdr3_aa: CASKQEGLDTIYF
cdr3_nt: TGTGCCAGTAAACAGGAGGGTCTGGACACCATATATTTT

v_call: TRBV4-1
clone_size: .
d_call: .
j_call: TRBJ1-1
cdr3_aa: CASSHGLNEAFF
cdr3_nt: TGCGCCAGCAGCCACGGACTGAATGAAGCTTTCTTT

v_call: TRBV28
clone_size: few
d_call: .
j_call: TRBJ2-7
cdr3_aa: CASSLKFGGRPLYEQYF
cdr3_nt: TGTGCCAGCAGTTTAAAGTTCGGGGGGCGGCCCCTCTACGAGCAGTACTTC

v_call: TRBV7-9
clone_size: .
d_call: TRBD1
j_call: TRBJ1-2
cdr3_aa: CALHRGNGYTF
cdr3_nt: TGTGCCCTTCACAGGGGAAATGGCTACACCTTC

v_call: TRBV5-1
clone_size: .
d_call: TRBD1
j_call: TRBJ1-1
cdr3_aa: CASSLRTGGNTEAFF
cdr3_nt: TGCGCCAGCAGCTTACGGACAGGGGGCAACACTGAAGCTTTCTTT

v_call: TRBV4-1
clone_size: .
d_call: .
j_call: TRBJ2-5
cdr3_aa: CASSQGGFGETQYF
cdr3_nt: TGCGCCAGCAGCCAAGGCGGGTTCGGGGAGACCCAGTACTTC

v_call: TRBV11-1
clone_size: .
d_call: .
j_call: TRBJ1-2
cdr3_aa: CASSPTGNYGYTF
cdr3_nt: TGTGCCAGCAGCCCCACAGGGAACTATGGCTACACCTTC

v_call: TRBV2
clone_size: .
d_call: .
j_call: TRBJ1-2
cdr3_aa: CASSEYPGISGYTF
cdr3_nt: TGTGCCAGCAGTGAATACCCGGGGATCAGTGGCTACACCTTC

v_call: TRBV5-4
clone_size: .
d_call: TRBD1
j_call: TRBJ1-1
cdr3_aa: CGTGGANTEAFF
cdr3_nt: TGTGGGACAGGGGGCGCGAACACTGAAGCTTTCTTT

v_call: TRBV7-9
clone_size: .
d_call: .
j_call: TRBJ1-4
cdr3_aa: CASSLQGIVVEKLFF
cdr3_nt: TGTGCCAGCAGCCTACAGGGAATTGTGGTTGAAAAACTGTTTTTT

v_call: TRBV29-1
clone_size: .
d_call: TRBD1
j_call: TRBJ2-3
cdr3_aa: CSVGPTGTSTDTQYF
cdr3_nt: TGCAGCGTTGGCCCGACAGGGACCAGCACAGATACGCAGTATTTT

v_call: TRBV6-5
clone_size: .
d_call: TRBD2
j_call: TRBJ2-7
cdr3_aa: CASRGVYEQYF
cdr3_nt: TGTGCCAGTCGGGGGGTCTACGAGCAGTACTTC

v_call: TRBV2
clone_size: once
d_call: TRBD1
j_call: TRBJ2-5
cdr3_aa: CASSQDRAQETQYF
cdr3_nt: TGTGCCAGCAGCCAGGACAGGGCACAAGAGACCCAGTACTTC

v_call: TRBV5-1
clone_size: .
d_call: .
j_call: TRBJ1-2
cdr3_aa: CASSESTRTYGYTF
cdr3_nt: TGCGCCAGCAGCGAGTCCACAAGGACATATGGCTACACCTTC

v_call: TRBV28
clone_size: .
d_call: TRBD2
j_call: TRBJ2-2
cdr3_aa: CASSPLAGKNTGELFF
cdr3_nt: TGTGCCAGCAGTCCTTTAGCGGGGAAAAACACCGGGGAGCTGTTTTTT

v_call: TRBV6-5
clone_size: .
d_call: .
j_call: TRBJ2-7
cdr3_aa: CASSYLGGFYEQYF
cdr3_nt: TGTGCCAGCAGTTACTTGGGCGGGTTCTACGAGCAGTACTTC

v_call: TRBV30
clone_size: few
d_call: .
j_call: TRBJ2-1
cdr3_aa: CAWSLGQEGYNEQFF
cdr3_nt: TGTGCCTGGAGCCTAGGACAGGAGGGGTACAATGAGCAGTTCTTC

v_call: TRBV7-8
clone_size: .
d_call: .
j_call: TRBJ2-3
cdr3_aa: CASSPGSFRRPDTQYF
cdr3_nt: TGTGCCAGCAGCCCCGGCTCCTTTAGGAGGCCAGATACGCAGTATTTT

v_call: TRBV5-1
clone_size: .
d_call: TRBD1
j_call: TRBJ2-3
cdr3_aa: CASTTGGRTDTQYF
cdr3_nt: TGCGCCAGCACAACAGGGGGCAGAACAGATACGCAGTATTTT

v_call: TRBV2
clone_size: .
d_call: .
j_call: TRBJ1-2
cdr3_aa: CASSSRSMMGPF
cdr3_nt: TGTGCCAGCAGTTCTCGGTCCATGATGGGGCCGTTC

v_call: TRBV28
clone_size: few
d_call: .
j_call: TRBJ1-5
cdr3_aa: CASSLGGSNQPQHF
cdr3_nt: TGTGCCAGCAGTTTGGGGGGTAGCAATCAGCCCCAGCATTTT

v_call: TRBV6-5
clone_size: .
d_call: .
j_call: TRBJ2-3
cdr3_aa: CASSYFGVQTDTQYF
cdr3_nt: TGTGCCAGCAGTTACTTCGGGGTTCAGACAGATACGCAGTATTTT

v_call: TRBV25-1
clone_size: .
d_call: .
j_call: TRBJ1-1
cdr3_aa: CASSTPGNLNTEAFF
cdr3_nt: TGTGCCAGCAGTACACCGGGGAACTTGAACACTGAAGCTTTCTTT

v_call: TRBV5-6
clone_size: .
d_call: .
j_call: TRBJ2-7
cdr3_aa: CASSLPGFSYEQYF
cdr3_nt: TGTGCCAGCAGCTTGCCAGGGTTCTCCTACGAGCAGTACTTC

v_call: TRBV7-9
clone_size: .
d_call: TRBD1
j_call: TRBJ2-2
cdr3_aa: CSSSFRQGTNTGELFF
cdr3_nt: TGTTCCAGCAGCTTTAGACAGGGCACGAACACCGGGGAGCTGTTTTTT

v_call: TRBV7-9
clone_size: .
d_call: .
j_call: TRBJ1-3
cdr3_aa: CASSSRRSSGNTIYF
cdr3_nt: TGTGCCAGCAGCTCCAGACGGAGCTCTGGAAACACCATATATTTT

v_call: TRBV10-3
clone_size: .
d_call: .
j_call: TRBJ2-3
cdr3_aa: CAISDYRDSGGTQYF
cdr3_nt: TGTGCCATCAGTGACTACAGGGATTCTGGCGGTACGCAGTATTTT

v_call: TRBV18
clone_size: few
d_call: TRBD1
j_call: TRBJ2-1
cdr3_aa: CASSPPARGHAEQFF
cdr3_nt: TGTGCCAGCTCACCACCCGCCAGGGGGCATGCTGAGCAGTTCTTC

v_call: TRBV7-8
clone_size: .
d_call: TRBD2
j_call: TRBJ2-1
cdr3_aa: CASSLVPVGASGRQSEQFF
cdr3_nt: TGTGCCAGCAGCTTAGTTCCTGTCGGGGCTAGCGGGAGGCAGTCTGAGCAGTTCTTC

v_call: TRBV28
clone_size: once
d_call: TRBD1
j_call: TRBJ2-5
cdr3_aa: CASSLRTGPQETQYF
cdr3_nt: TGTGCCAGCAGTTTACGGACAGGCCCTCAAGAGACCCAGTACTTC

v_call: TRBV10-2
clone_size: .
d_call: .
j_call: TRBJ2-1
cdr3_aa: CASSGRGSNNEQFF
cdr3_nt: TGCGCCAGCAGTGGTCGCGGCAGCAACAATGAGCAGTTCTTC

v_call: TRBV5-6
clone_size: .
d_call: TRBD1
j_call: TRBJ1-5
cdr3_aa: CASSWGTGDNQPQHF
cdr3_nt: TGTGCCAGCAGCTGGGGGACAGGTGACAATCAGCCCCAGCATTTT

v_call: TRBV28
clone_size: .
d_call: .
j_call: TRBJ1-1
cdr3_aa: CASSPVREVTEAFF
cdr3_nt: TGTGCCAGCAGTCCCGTCAGGGAGGTCACTGAAGCTTTCTTT

v_call: TRBV7-9
clone_size: .
d_call: .
j_call: TRBJ2-2
cdr3_aa: CASSWRPNTGELFF
cdr3_nt: TGTGCCAGCAGCTGGCGGCCAAACACCGGGGAGCTGTTTTTT

v_call: TRBV4-1
clone_size: .
d_call: TRBD1
j_call: TRBJ2-7
cdr3_aa: CASSPTGGSYEQYF
cdr3_nt: TGCGCCAGCAGCCCGACAGGGGGCTCCTACGAGCAGTACTTC

v_call: TRBV6-6
clone_size: .
d_call: .
j_call: TRBJ2-1
cdr3_aa: CASSTVPNEQFF
cdr3_nt: TGTGCCAGCAGTACGGTCCCCAATGAGCAGTTCTTC

v_call: TRBV6-5
clone_size: .
d_call: TRBD1
j_call: TRBJ2-7
cdr3_aa: CASSYSSGTGVYEQYF
cdr3_nt: TGTGCCAGCAGTTACTCTTCCGGGACAGGGGTCTACGAGCAGTACTTC